The 16 T cell receptor beta chains presented below share a single source sample, sequenced in a study of blood T cell repertoires in COVID-19. Sequencing used immunoSEQ multiplex PCR; TCRdb keeps in-frame clones, though not all of them. The data contain around 110,000 clones, just over 85% of them seen just once; the ten biggest clones take up more than 4%. Specimen: peripheral blood. These receptors were collected from a man aged 35 to 55 with acute or convalescent COVID-19.

The V gene is TRBV19, the J gene TRBJ2-2, with D possibly matching TRBD1 (6 bases). The CDR3 runs 15 residues. With 3 bases removed from V and 2 bases from J, the gap between germline ends came to 10 bases. Germline loops: CDR1 LNHDA, CDR2 SQIVND (reference sequence). The CDR3 DNA sequence: TGTGCCAGTAGTATCCAAGGGGGAAACACCGGGGAGCTGTTTTTT. Its translation is CASSIQGGNTGELFF.

The genes are TRBV7-9 and TRBJ2-1; TRBD2 agrees at 9 bases. J lost 4 bases, V lost 5 bases, and 3 bases had no gene match. Germline CDR1 reads SEHNR; CDR2 reads FQNEAQ (reference sequence). The CDR3 is 14 residues long. The CDR3 DNA sequence: TGTGCCAGCAGCCCGAGCGGGAGGTACAATGAGCAGTTCTTC. Translation: CASSPSGRYNEQFF.

This chain uses TRBV30 with TRBJ1-1, with a tentative D call TRBD1 (5 bases). Germline-derived CDR1 and CDR2 are GTSNPN and SVGIG (reference sequence). Trimming removed 3 bases at V and 3 bases at J, with 11 bases between. There are 13 residues in the CDR3. CDR3 in amino acids: CAWSDGHHTEAFF. The CDR3 nucleotides are TGTGCCTGGAGCGACGGACACCACACTGAAGCTTTCTTT.

This clone was counted between two and nine times. This sequence joins TRBV5-1 and TRBJ1-4; 8 nucleotides line up with TRBD1. CDR1 is SGHRS and CDR2 is YFSETQ in the germline V gene. With 4 bases clipped from V and 3 bases from J, the junction kept 14 bases outside the gene matches. The CDR3 consists of 18 residues. The CDR3 DNA reads as TGCGCCAGCAGCAAATGGGGTACGACAGGGGAGGCTAATGAAAAACTGTTTTTT. Its protein product is CASSKWGTTGEANEKLFF.

This clone was seen a few times. The chain links TRBV4-1 to TRBJ1-1; weak D call: TRBD1 (6 bases). Germline V gene sequence: CDR1 MGHRA, CDR2 YSYEKL. The CDR3 runs 16 residues. Trimming stripped 4 bases from V and 0 bases from J, with 15 bases between. CDR3 region: CASSPERDRLNTEAFF. The CDR3 DNA follows: TGCGCCAGCAGCCCGGAACGAGACAGGCTGAACACTGAAGCTTTCTTT.

V gene TRBV18 combines with J gene TRBJ1-5, with D possibly matching TRBD1 (5 bases). The CDR3 consists of 13 residues. CDR1 is KGHSH and CDR2 is LQKENI in the germline V gene. The V end was cut by 5 bases, the J end by 5 bases, with 10 bases between. CDR3: CASSASGYQPQHF. The CDR3 bases are TGTGCCAGCTCAGCCTCAGGGTATCAGCCCCAGCATTTT.

This chain links TRBV7-2 with TRBJ2-7, with 10 bases aligning to TRBD1. The CDR3 is 15 amino acids. The V gene end was trimmed by 4 bases and the J gene end by 4 bases; junction bases not matched to a gene: 7. Germline V gene sequence: CDR1 SGHTA, CDR2 FQGNSA. The CDR3 sequence: CASSSRQGATYEQYF. In DNA form, the CDR3 reads TGTGCCAGCAGCTCCCGACAGGGGGCGACATACGAGCAGTACTTC. Complete variable domain (other parts from reference TRBV7-2 and TRBJ2-7): GAGVSQSPSNKVTEKGKDVELRCDPISGHTALYWYRQSLGQGLEFLIYFQGNSAPDKSGLPSDRFSAERTGGSVSTLTIQRTQQEDSAVYLCASSSRQGATYEQYFGPGTRLTVT.

The J gene is TRBJ1-4, the V gene TRBV6-5; possible D gene TRBD1, 6 bases. This CDR3 is built from 15 residues. V shed 0 bases and J shed 6 bases, with 11 bases lying between them. Germline V lookup: CDR1 MNHEY, CDR2 SVGAGI. CDR3 nucleotides: TGTGCCAGCAGTTACTCGATACAGGGCGATGAAAAACTGTTTTTT. This codes for CASSYSIQGDEKLFF.

This rearrangement joins TRBV9 to TRBJ1-1; D not certain. The V end was cut by 0 bases, the J end by 2 bases, with 14 bases between. The CDR3 is 16 residues long. Germline V gene sequence: CDR1 SGDLS, CDR2 YYNGEE. Here the CDR3 DNA reads TGTGCCAGCAGCGTAGTTTCTTCCGTAGTTAACACTGAAGCTTTCTTT. Protein sequence: CASSVVSSVVNTEAFF.

The V gene is TRBV7-2, the J gene TRBJ2-3; TRBD1 aligns across 8 bases. With V trimmed by 5 bases and J by 1 base, 5 bases remained unmatched. The germline CDR1 and CDR2 sequences are SGHTA and FQGNSA. The CDR3 extends over 15 amino acids. The CDR3 is CASSVRGLGTDTQYF. CDR3 sequence (DNA): TGTGCCAGCAGCGTCAGGGGGCTTGGCACAGATACGCAGTATTTT.

The rearrangement joins TRBV12-5 to TRBJ2-2, with TRBD1 matching 7 bases. This CDR3 is 17 amino acids long. Trimming at V came to 2 bases and at J to 7 bases, leaving 13 bases not matched to a gene. Germline V gene sequence: CDR1 LGHNT, CDR2 FRNRAP. The CDR3 is CASGLPQRGQRIGELFF. CDR3 DNA sequence: TGTGCTAGTGGTTTGCCCCAAAGGGGGCAAAGGATCGGGGAGCTGTTTTTT.

V is TRBV5-4 and J is TRBJ1-2; 7 bases fit TRBD1. Germline CDR1 is SGHNT and CDR2 is YYREEE (reference sequence). The CDR3 has 14 residues. J was trimmed by 2 bases and V by 4 bases; bases with no gene match: 5. CDR3 DNA sequence: TGTGCCAGCAGCCTCGACAGGGAGAACTATGGCTACACCTTC. Translated: CASSLDRENYGYTF.

This clone appeared once. The chain carries TRBV7-9 and TRBJ2-1; TRBD2 agrees at 13 bases. The CDR3 extends over 18 amino acids. Germline V gene sequence: CDR1 SEHNR, CDR2 FQNEAQ (reference sequence). Trimming removed 1 base from V and 2 bases from J; junction bases left unmatched: 5. The CDR3 region is CASSLDPGLAGAYNEQFF. Written as DNA, the CDR3 is TGTGCCAGCAGCTTAGACCCCGGACTAGCGGGAGCCTACAATGAGCAGTTCTTC.

The gene calls are TRBV10-3 and TRBJ1-4; 7 nucleotides line up with TRBD1. This CDR3 region has 14 residues. Per the germline V gene, CDR1 is ENHRY and CDR2 is SYGVKD. V dropped 4 bases and J dropped 7; count of bases not matched to a gene: 6. The CDR3 region has the DNA TGTGCCATCAGTGGGGACAGAAGCGTTGAAAAACTGTTTTTT. It is translated as CAISGDRSVEKLFF.

The chain employs TRBV5-1 and TRBJ1-2, with a tentative D call TRBD1 (6 bases). The V end was cut by 8 bases, the J end by 8 bases, with 22 bases between. Per germline, CDR1 SGHRS and CDR2 YFSETQ. This CDR3 has 14 residues. DNA for the CDR3: TGCGCCAGTTCCGCGGGGGGCGCGATTGACGGCTACACCTTC. Its protein is CASSAGGAIDGYTF.

This clone has only one observation. The gene calls are TRBV6-5 and TRBJ2-2, with TRBD1 identical over 8 bases. This CDR3 region has 14 residues. Trimming at V came to 6 bases and at J to 3 bases, leaving 3 bases not matched to a gene. Germline lookup yields CDR1 MNHEY and CDR2 SVGAGI. CDR3 DNA sequence: TGTGCCAGCAGAAGGACAGGGCACACCGGGGAGCTGTTTTTT. This translates into CASRRTGHTGELFF.